These T cell receptor beta chains were read from a single sample in a study of regulatory T cells in long-lasting Graves disease. Each CDR3 protein is one row after TCRdb ran MiXCR on the multiplex PCR reads. Altogether hundreds of thousands of distinct CDR3 sequences are present, around 21% being singletons, with the ten largest covering about a fifth. Specimen: peripheral blood mononuclear cells (PBMCs), collected when the disease was refractory, from a patient treated with antithyroid drugs. These receptors originate from a female donor with Graves disease. The CDR3 runs from the conserved cysteine through the conserved F or W. Each record gives: V gene, clone size, D gene, J gene, CDR3 protein, CDR3 DNA. The D gene is left open where the match is weak. Not all rows give a size; the values are once, few, many and, for expanded clones, a class.

TRBV29-1	many	.	TRBJ2-5	CSVGEGVGKRPQYF	TGCAGCGTTGGAGAGGGGGTAGGGAAGAGACCCCAGTACTTC
TRBV28	many	.	TRBJ1-4	CASSATGQINEKLFF	TGTGCCAGCAGTGCTACTGGACAGATTAATGAAAAACTGTTTTTT
TRBV15	many	.	TRBJ1-4	CATSRDRPGNEKLFF	TGTGCCACCAGCAGAGATCGGCCGGGTAATGAAAAACTGTTTTTT
TRBV2	many	TRBD1	TRBJ1-1	CASTPQGGNTEAFF	TGTGCCAGCACCCCCCAGGGGGGGAACACTGAAGCTTTCTTT
TRBV18	.	.	TRBJ1-4	CASSLGTMSEKLFF	TGTGCCAGCTCACTGGGGACTATGAGTGAAAAACTGTTTTTT
TRBV28	many	.	TRBJ1-2	CASSSLQAGVRYGYTF	TGTGCCAGCAGCAGTTTACAGGCAGGAGTACGCTATGGCTACACCTTC
TRBV5-5	once	.	TRBJ1-1	CASSPQGFQDTEAFF	TGTGCCAGCAGCCCACAGGGTTTCCAGGACACTGAAGCTTTCTTT
TRBV6-5	many	TRBD1	TRBJ1-1	CASSYDRASTNTEAFF	TGTGCCAGCAGTTACGACAGGGCCTCCACGAACACTGAAGCTTTCTTT
TRBV7-2	many	.	TRBJ1-2	CASSLLQGGYTF	TGTGCCAGCAGCTTGCTTCAGGGTGGCTACACCTTC
TRBV12-3/TRBV12-4	many	TRBD2	TRBJ2-2	CASSSSSGSLPNTGELFF	TGTGCCAGCAGTTCCTCTAGCGGGAGCCTACCGAACACCGGGGAGCTGTTTTTT
TRBV12-3/TRBV12-4	many	.	TRBJ2-7	CASSFLIHGEQYF	TGTGCCAGCAGTTTTCTGATCCACGGGGAGCAGTACTTC
TRBV28	few	.	TRBJ2-7	CASSFGYLDEQYF	TGTGCCAGCAGTTTTGGCTACTTGGACGAGCAGTACTTC
TRBV29-1	many	TRBD2	TRBJ2-5	CSGGGQETQYF	TGCAGCGGGGGGGGCCAAGAGACCCAGTACTTC
TRBV4-1	.	.	TRBJ2-5	CASSQSPGRETQYF	TGCGCCAGCAGCCAATCCCCGGGGAGGGAGACCCAGTACTTC
TRBV20-1	.	.	TRBJ1-1	CSARAKGGLNTEAFF	TGCAGTGCTAGAGCCAAAGGGGGTTTGAACACTGAGGCTTTCTTT
TRBV24-1	.	.	TRBJ2-2	CATSDSRGELFF	TGTGCCACCAGTGATTCCCGCGGGGAGCTGTTTTTT
TRBV2	many	TRBD1	TRBJ1-2	CASHDRGLGYTF	TGTGCCAGCCACGACAGGGGCCTCGGCTACACCTTC
TRBV28	many	TRBD2	TRBJ2-5	CASRAGLLETQYF	TGTGCCAGCAGAGCGGGACTGCTAGAGACCCAGTACTTC
TRBV12-3/TRBV12-4	many	TRBD2	TRBJ2-5	CASSLLWEGRETQYF	TGTGCCAGCAGTTTACTTTGGGAGGGCCGGGAGACCCAGTACTTC
TRBV18	few	.	TRBJ2-2	CASSQPNSPNTGELFF	TGTGCCAGCTCACAGCCAAACAGTCCGAACACCGGGGAGCTGTTTTTT
TRBV27	many	.	TRBJ1-1	CASHTGVGNTEAFF	TGTGCCAGTCATACAGGAGTAGGGAACACTGAAGCTTTCTTT
TRBV6-2/TRBV6-3	many	.	TRBJ1-1	CASSTKSPGIRIEAFF	TGTGCCAGCAGCACCAAATCCCCAGGGATTAGGATTGAAGCTTTCTTT
TRBV7-8	.	TRBD2	TRBJ2-5	CAGSTGLAGFQETQYF	TGTGCCGGCAGCACCGGACTAGCGGGCTTCCAAGAGACCCAGTACTTC
TRBV12-3/TRBV12-4	many	.	TRBJ1-4	CASSVGPGERTNEKLFF	TGTGCCAGCAGCGTGGGTCCAGGGGAGAGAACTAATGAAAAACTGTTTTTT
TRBV18	few	.	TRBJ1-1	CASSLSQDRNTEAFF	TGTGCCAGCTCACTAAGTCAAGACAGGAACACTGAAGCTTTCTTT
TRBV19	few	.	TRBJ2-2	CASRQVSANTGELFF	TGTGCCAGTAGACAGGTCAGCGCGAACACCGGGGAGCTGTTTTTT
TRBV7-2	.	TRBD1	TRBJ2-7	CASSWGQGDYEQYF	TGTGCCAGCAGCTGGGGACAGGGAGACTACGAGCAGTACTTC
TRBV12-3/TRBV12-4	many	.	TRBJ1-1	CASTPGQYTEAFF	TGTGCCAGCACACCTGGACAGTACACTGAAGCTTTCTTT
TRBV20-1	few	.	TRBJ2-1	CSARDWGQQFF	TGCAGTGCTAGAGATTGGGGGCAGCAGTTCTTC
TRBV30	.	TRBD1	TRBJ2-7	CAWSGTGSEQYF	TGTGCCTGGAGCGGGACAGGGAGCGAGCAGTACTTC
TRBV6-1	many	TRBD2	TRBJ2-7	CASRLLASHEQYF	TGTGCCAGCAGGCTACTAGCGTCCCACGAGCAGTACTTC
TRBV27	many	.	TRBJ1-4	CASSSGRNGEKLFF	TGTGCCAGCAGTTCCGGACGGAACGGTGAAAAACTGTTTTTT
TRBV12-3/TRBV12-4	many	TRBD1	TRBJ2-5	CASRQGTQETQYF	TGTGCCAGCAGACAGGGGACACAAGAGACCCAGTACTTC
TRBV12-3/TRBV12-4	many	.	TRBJ2-2	CASSLAGTGELFF	TGTGCCAGCAGTTTAGCCGGCACCGGGGAGCTGTTTTTT
TRBV12-5	many	TRBD2	TRBJ2-5	CASGLWSSGVPTQYF	TGTGCTAGTGGTTTGTGGTCTAGCGGGGTCCCCACCCAGTACTTC
TRBV6-5	.	.	TRBJ1-6	CASSYLPGPLHF	TGTGCCAGCAGTTACCTGCCCGGGCCCCTCCACTTT
TRBV4-2	few	TRBD2	TRBJ2-7	CASSQRGLAGKLYEQYF	TGTGCCAGCAGCCAACGAGGACTAGCGGGAAAACTCTACGAGCAGTACTTC
TRBV11-2	many	.	TRBJ2-2	CASSLTDTGELFF	TGTGCCAGCAGCTTAACTGACACCGGGGAGCTGTTTTTT
TRBV2	few	TRBD2	TRBJ2-7	CARSERDWGLHEQYF	TGTGCCAGGTCGGAGCGGGACTGGGGTCTGCACGAGCAGTACTTC
TRBV3-1	.	TRBD2	TRBJ2-2	CASSPRAGAGTGELFF	TGTGCCAGCAGCCCCCGGGCGGGAGCGGGCACCGGGGAGCTGTTTTTT
TRBV2	many	.	TRBJ2-7	CASSDRSYEQYF	TGTGCCAGCAGTGACAGGAGCTACGAGCAGTACTTC
TRBV28	many	TRBD2	TRBJ2-6	CASSGGGASGANVLTF	TGTGCCAGCTCCGGGGGGGGCGCTTCTGGGGCCAACGTCCTGACTTTC
TRBV11-2	many	TRBD2	TRBJ2-1	CASSSSGSAYNEQFF	TGTGCCAGCAGCTCGAGCGGGAGTGCTTACAATGAGCAGTTCTTC
TRBV12-3/TRBV12-4	.	.	TRBJ1-3	CASSSYPTIYF	TGTGCCAGCAGTTCGTACCCCACCATATATTTT
TRBV28	many	.	TRBJ2-7	CASSQRFTSYEQYF	TGTGCCAGCAGCCAGCGGTTTACCTCCTACGAGCAGTACTTC
TRBV7-9	.	TRBD2	TRBJ2-7	CASSLAEGLAGTYEQYF	TGTGCCAGCAGCTTAGCGGAGGGACTAGCGGGAACCTACGAGCAGTACTTC
TRBV12-3/TRBV12-4	few	.	TRBJ2-2	CASRRGDTGELFF	TGTGCCAGCAGGAGGGGGGACACCGGGGAGCTGTTTTTT
TRBV12-3/TRBV12-4	many	TRBD1	TRBJ2-7	CASSQGADRNEQYF	TGTGCCAGCTCCCAGGGGGCAGACAGGAACGAGCAGTACTTC
TRBV20-1	many	.	TRBJ2-7	CSATDETYEQYF	TGCAGTGCTACCGACGAGACCTACGAGCAGTACTTC
TRBV18	many	.	TRBJ2-5	CASSRDSLGGETQYF	TGTGCCAGCTCACGGGACTCCTTAGGAGGGGAGACCCAGTACTTC
TRBV7-3	few	TRBD2	TRBJ2-2	CASTTTSGNGELFF	TGTGCCAGCACCACGACTAGCGGGAATGGGGAGCTGTTTTTT
TRBV12-3/TRBV12-4	many	TRBD1	TRBJ1-1	CASSPMRTGEAFF	TGTGCCAGCAGTCCGATGAGGACAGGTGAAGCTTTCTTT
TRBV10-2	few	.	TRBJ2-5	CASSGGRQETQYF	TGCGCCAGCAGTGGGGGCCGCCAGGAGACCCAGTACTTC
TRBV20-1	few	TRBD1	TRBJ2-5	CSVKGDRGRLETQYF	TGCAGTGTAAAGGGGGACAGGGGACGTCTAGAGACCCAGTACTTC
TRBV6-2/TRBV6-3	many	TRBD1	TRBJ1-4	CASSQQQGAREKLFF	TGTGCCAGCAGTCAACAACAGGGGGCAAGGGAAAAACTGTTTTTT
TRBV7-9	.	.	TRBJ1-1	CASSLDGGYTEAFF	TGTGCCAGCAGCTTAGATGGGGGTTACACTGAAGCTTTCTTT
TRBV6-1	once	TRBD1	TRBJ2-5	CASTDRGSKEAQYF	TGTGCCAGCACCGACAGGGGCAGCAAAGAGGCCCAGTACTTC